Given below is one TCR beta chain in context. Its binding antigen is unknown. Within one base of it there is no much larger clone, and no base qualities were kept. The sample originates from a study of blood T cell repertoires in COVID-19 (TCRdb year 2020). General notes on the study: Collaborator samples came from the United States, Italy and Spain and covered acute and convalescent phases of COVID-19. Where HLA class I and class II types were available, the types were taken from metadata supplied by the sample provider, not from assay-based typing. Subjects who had been exposed to COVID-19, were actively infected with it, or had recovered from it provided the deeply sampled blood TCRbeta repertoires that made up the dataset. The material from the prospective study consisted of cDNA or gDNA derived from T cells, B-cell-depleted T cells, or PBMCs. The repertoires were released in a freely available public database intended as a resource for research on the immune response to SARS-CoV-2. Samples were obtained from the ongoing ImmuneRACE study (first 160 participants) and from about 1,300 subjects provided by 6 global collaborators. A de-identified subject ID, COVID-19 status, age in years and sex were almost always included in the sample metadata.

Enrolling through a virtual design, the prospective study's participants ranged in age from roughly 18 to 89 years and lived across 24 United States geographic areas. Cohort assignment in the prospective study relied on participant-reported clinical history from a screening survey and a study questionnaire. Recovered participants in ImmuneRACE Cohort 3 were defined as having two consecutive negative NP/OP PCR tests, clearance from a healthcare professional, or resolution of symptoms. In the prospective study, mobile phlebotomists collected whole blood, serum and a nasopharyngeal or oropharyngeal swab from each participant. Prospective study participants could optionally give additional blood draws and questionnaires over an approximately two-month period. Blood samples from the prospective study were shipped frozen or at room temperature prior to DNA extraction. The paper's findings and limits, for the study overall: How much clinical and demographic metadata was included differed by source and by participant, and the metadata was provided uncurated.

TCRbeta CDR3 regions were amplified from genomic DNA by means of the immunoSEQ Assay, a bias-controlled multiplex PCR. In the paper's pipeline: The number of nucleated cells in each sample was estimated from the amplification of reference gene primers within the assay. Sequence reads were collapsed and filtered to measure the absolute abundance of every unique TCRbeta CDR3 rearrangement. For each sample, productive Simpson clonality was calculated as the square root of Simpson's diversity index over productive rearrangements. As stored in TCRdb, this immuneACCESS dataset retains in-frame rearrangements with V and J assigned. A fraction of the clones does not appear; measured against another copy, unresolved V genes explain less than half of the discrepancy, and the remainder lacks a known reason. D and trimming were read from the DNA, whereas the V and J calls and clone size are those reported in that table. Within this sample are roughly 400,000 clones, with approximately 87% of them counted one time only. Clones ranked in the top ten supply around 10% of the sample.

From the cysteine through the phenylalanine, the CDR3 covers 13 amino acids. Only the CDR3 DNA stays, 39 bases, in frame from base 1. V loses 6 bases of germline sequence and J loses 0 bases, and the interval between the two ends is 5 bases. Sequences KGHDR (CDR1) and SFDVKD (CDR2) are obtained from the germline V gene. The chain employs TRBV24-1 and TRBJ2-1; no D gene can be assigned with confidence. This TCR derives from a woman aged 45-65 years who had recovered from COVID-19. The sample comprised PBMCs or T cells enriched from blood (not recorded which). This receptor carries the CDR3 CATSKSSYNEQFF. The bases are TGTGCCACCAGTAAGAGCTCCTACAATGAGCAGTTCTTC.